Listed below are T cell receptor beta chains from one sample, sequenced in a study of blood T cell repertoires in COVID-19. Repertoires were generated with immunoSEQ multiplex PCR, while TCRdb's copy carries only in-frame clones and drops some. Of 210,000 or so clones listed, around 90% were seen once; the top ten hold roughly a tenth. Sequenced material: PBMCs or T cells enriched from blood (not recorded which). Receptors originate from a man aged 25-45 years who had recovered from COVID-19. CDR3s include the opening cysteine and the closing phenylalanine or tryptophan.

v_call	j_call	cdr3_aa
TRBV6-5	TRBJ2-7	CASSYSASYEQYF
TRBV5-1	TRBJ2-7	CASSLASYEQYF
TRBV10-3	TRBJ2-1	CAISGGPGGDNEQFF
TRBV30	TRBJ2-6	CAWSDWSSGANVLTF
TRBV10-1	TRBJ2-1	CASSDHLGSGSQNEQFF
TRBV25-1	TRBJ2-7	CASSGNTPSSGSNHEQYF
TRBV28	TRBJ1-5	CATRFSSNQPQHF
TRBV3-1/TRBV3-2	TRBJ1-5	CASSTSNQPQHF
TRBV5-1	TRBJ2-3	CASSLERDWGDTQYF
TRBV10-3	TRBJ1-2	CAISGGPVAWNYGYTF
TRBV28	TRBJ1-4	CASRKGAITLREKLFF
TRBV5-8	TRBJ1-3	CASSRASRQQVGNTIYF
TRBV11-1	TRBJ2-2	CASTGRVNTGELFF
TRBV30	TRBJ1-1	CAWSVLGSTEAFF
TRBV5-1	TRBJ2-1	CASASQGRSYNEQFF
TRBV3-1/TRBV3-2	TRBJ1-2	CASSPQLNWDRVNYGYTF